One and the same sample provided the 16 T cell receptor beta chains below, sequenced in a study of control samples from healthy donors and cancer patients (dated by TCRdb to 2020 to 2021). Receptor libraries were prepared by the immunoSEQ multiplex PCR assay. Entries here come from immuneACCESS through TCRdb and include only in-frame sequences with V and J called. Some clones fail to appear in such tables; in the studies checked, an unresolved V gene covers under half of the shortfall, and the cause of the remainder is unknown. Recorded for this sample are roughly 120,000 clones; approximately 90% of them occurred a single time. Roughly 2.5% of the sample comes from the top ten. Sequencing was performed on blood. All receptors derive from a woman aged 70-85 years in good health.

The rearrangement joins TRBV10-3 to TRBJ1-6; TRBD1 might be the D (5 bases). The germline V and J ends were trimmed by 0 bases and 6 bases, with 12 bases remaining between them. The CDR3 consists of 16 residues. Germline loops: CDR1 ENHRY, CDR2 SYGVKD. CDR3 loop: CAISESNGAPNSPLHF. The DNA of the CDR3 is TGTGCCATCAGTGAGTCGAACGGGGCCCCTAATTCACCCCTCCACTTT.

CDR3 sequence (DNA): TGTGCCAGCAGCGACTTTAATTCACCCCTCCACTTT. It is translated as CASSDFNSPLHF. V and J are TRBV16 and TRBJ1-6; no reliable D call. Germline V gives CDR1 KGHSY, CDR2 FQNENV. The CDR3 has 12 residues. The ends were cut back, 5 bases at V and 6 bases at J, with 5 bases in the middle.

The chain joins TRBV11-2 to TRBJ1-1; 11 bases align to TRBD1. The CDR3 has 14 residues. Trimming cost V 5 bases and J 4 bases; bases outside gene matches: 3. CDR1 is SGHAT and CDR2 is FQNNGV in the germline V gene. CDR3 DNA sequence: TGTGCCAGCAGCCTGGGACAGGGGGTCACTGAAGCTTTCTTT. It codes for CASSLGQGVTEAFF.

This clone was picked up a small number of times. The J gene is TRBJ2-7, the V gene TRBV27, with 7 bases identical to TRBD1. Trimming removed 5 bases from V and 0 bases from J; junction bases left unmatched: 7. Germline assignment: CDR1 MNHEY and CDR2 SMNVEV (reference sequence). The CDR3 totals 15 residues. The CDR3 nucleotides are TGTGCCAGCAGTAACCGGGACAGTAGCTCCTACGAGCAGTACTTC. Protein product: CASSNRDSSSYEQYF.

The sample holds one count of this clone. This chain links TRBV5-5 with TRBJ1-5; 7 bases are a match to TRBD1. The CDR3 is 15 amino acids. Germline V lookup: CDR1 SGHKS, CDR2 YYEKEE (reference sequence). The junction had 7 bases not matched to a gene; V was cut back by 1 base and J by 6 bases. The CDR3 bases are TGTGCCAGCAGCTTGCTAGGGGGCCTGGGTCAGCCCCAGCATTTT. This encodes CASSLLGGLGQPQHF. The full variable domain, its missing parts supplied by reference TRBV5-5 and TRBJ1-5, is DAGVTQSPTHLIKTRGQQVTLRCSPISGHKSVSWYQQVLGQGPQFIFQYYEKEERGRGNFPDRFSARQFPNYSSELNVNALLLGDSALYLCASSLLGGLGQPQHFGDGTRLSIL.

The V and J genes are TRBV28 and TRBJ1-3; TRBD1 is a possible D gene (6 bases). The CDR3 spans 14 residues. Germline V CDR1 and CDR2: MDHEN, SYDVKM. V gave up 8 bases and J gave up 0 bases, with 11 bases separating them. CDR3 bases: TGTGCCAGCTGTACAGGGATCTCTGGAAACACCATATATTTT. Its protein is CASCTGISGNTIYF. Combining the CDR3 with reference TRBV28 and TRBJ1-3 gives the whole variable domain DVKVTQSSRYLVKRTGEKVFLECVQDMDHENMFWYRQDPGLGLRLIYFSYDVKMKEKGDIPEGYSVSREKKERFSLILESASTNQTSMYLCASCTGISGNTIYFGEGSWLTVV.

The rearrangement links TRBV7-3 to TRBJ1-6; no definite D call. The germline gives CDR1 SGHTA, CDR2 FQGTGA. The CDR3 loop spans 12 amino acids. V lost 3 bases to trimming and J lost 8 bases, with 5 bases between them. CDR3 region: CASSLPDSPLHF. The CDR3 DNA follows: TGTGCCAGCAGCTTGCCAGATTCACCCCTCCACTTT.

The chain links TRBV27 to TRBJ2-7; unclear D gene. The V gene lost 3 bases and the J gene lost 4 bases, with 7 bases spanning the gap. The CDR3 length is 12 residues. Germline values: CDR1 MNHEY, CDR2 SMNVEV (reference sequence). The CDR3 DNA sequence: TGTGCCAGCAGTTTCGGGCCTTACGAGCAGTACTTC. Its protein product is CASSFGPYEQYF.

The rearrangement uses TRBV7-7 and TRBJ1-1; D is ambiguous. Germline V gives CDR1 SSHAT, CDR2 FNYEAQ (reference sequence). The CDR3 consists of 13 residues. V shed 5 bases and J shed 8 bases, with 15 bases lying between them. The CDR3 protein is CASSPDRTTEAFF. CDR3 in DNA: TGTGCCAGCAGCCCAGACCGTACAACCGAAGCTTTCTTT.

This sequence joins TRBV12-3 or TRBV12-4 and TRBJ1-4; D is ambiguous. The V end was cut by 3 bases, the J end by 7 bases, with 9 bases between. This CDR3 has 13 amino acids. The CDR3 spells CASSLRVTEKLFF. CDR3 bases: TGTGCCAGCAGTTTGAGGGTGACTGAAAAACTGTTTTTT.

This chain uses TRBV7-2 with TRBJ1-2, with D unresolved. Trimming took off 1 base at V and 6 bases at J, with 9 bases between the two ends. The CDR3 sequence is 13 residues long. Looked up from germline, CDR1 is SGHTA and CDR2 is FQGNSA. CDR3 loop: CASSLGPRDGYTF. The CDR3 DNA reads TGTGCCAGCAGCTTAGGGCCTCGGGATGGCTACACCTTC.

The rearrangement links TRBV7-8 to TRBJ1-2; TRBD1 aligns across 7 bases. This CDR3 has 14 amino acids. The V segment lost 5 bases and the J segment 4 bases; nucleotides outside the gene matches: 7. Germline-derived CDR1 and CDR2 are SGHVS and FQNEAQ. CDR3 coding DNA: TGTGCCAGCAGCCAGGGGGGTGGTCCCTATGGCTACACCTTC. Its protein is CASSQGGGPYGYTF.

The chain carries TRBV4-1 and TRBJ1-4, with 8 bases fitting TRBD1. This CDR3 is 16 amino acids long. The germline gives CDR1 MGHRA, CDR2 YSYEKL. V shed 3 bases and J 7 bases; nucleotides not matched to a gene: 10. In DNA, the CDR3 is TGCGCCAGCAGCCAGGGTAAGACAGGGGTTGGTGAAAAACTGTTTTTT. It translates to CASSQGKTGVGEKLFF.

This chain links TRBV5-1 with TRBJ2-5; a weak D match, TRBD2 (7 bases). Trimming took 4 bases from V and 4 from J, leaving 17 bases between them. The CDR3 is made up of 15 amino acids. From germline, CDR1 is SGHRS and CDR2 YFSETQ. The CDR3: CASSPEGGIGETQYF. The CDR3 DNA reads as TGCGCCAGCAGCCCTGAGGGGGGGATCGGAGAGACCCAGTACTTC.

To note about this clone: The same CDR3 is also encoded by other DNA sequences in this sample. CDR3 residues: CASSSDSPLYGYTF. Here the CDR3 DNA reads TGTGCCAGCAGCTCAGACAGTCCTCTCTATGGCTACACCTTC. This chain uses TRBV7-9 with TRBJ1-2; possible D gene TRBD1, 5 bases. Trimming took off 4 bases at V and 4 bases at J, with 13 bases between the two ends. Germline V gene sequence: CDR1 SEHNR, CDR2 FQNEAQ (reference sequence). CDR3 length equals 14 residues.

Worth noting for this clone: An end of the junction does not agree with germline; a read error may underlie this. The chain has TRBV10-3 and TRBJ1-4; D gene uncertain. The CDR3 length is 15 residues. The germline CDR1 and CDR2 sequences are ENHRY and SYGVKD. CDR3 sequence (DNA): TGTGCCACCAGTTTCTTAGGCGCAACTAATGAAAAACTGTTTTTT. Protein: CATSFLGATNEKLFF.